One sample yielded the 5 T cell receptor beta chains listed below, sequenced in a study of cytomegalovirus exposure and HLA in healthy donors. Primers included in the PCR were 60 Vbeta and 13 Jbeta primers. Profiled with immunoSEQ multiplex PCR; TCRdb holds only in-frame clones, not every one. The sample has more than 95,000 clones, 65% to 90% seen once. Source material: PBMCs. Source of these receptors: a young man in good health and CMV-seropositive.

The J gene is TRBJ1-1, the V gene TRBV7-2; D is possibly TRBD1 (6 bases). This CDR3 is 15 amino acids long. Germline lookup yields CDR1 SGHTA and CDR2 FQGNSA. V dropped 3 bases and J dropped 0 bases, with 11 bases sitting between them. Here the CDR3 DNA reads TGTGCCAGCAGCTTTGCTGGGACAATGAACACTGAAGCTTTCTTT. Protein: CASSFAGTMNTEAFF.

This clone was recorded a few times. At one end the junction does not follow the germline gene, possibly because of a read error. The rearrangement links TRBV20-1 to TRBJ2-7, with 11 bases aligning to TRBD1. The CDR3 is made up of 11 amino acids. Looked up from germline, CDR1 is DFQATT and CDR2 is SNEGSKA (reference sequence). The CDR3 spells CSAISGTGGRF. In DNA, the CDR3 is TGCAGTGCTATCTCCGGGACAGGGGGGAGGTTC.

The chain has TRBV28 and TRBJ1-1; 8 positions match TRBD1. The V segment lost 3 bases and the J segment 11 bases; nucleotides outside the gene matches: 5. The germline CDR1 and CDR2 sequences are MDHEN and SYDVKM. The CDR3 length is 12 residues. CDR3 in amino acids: CASSFQTGVAFF. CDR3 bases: TGTGCCAGCAGTTTCCAGACAGGGGTGGCTTTCTTT. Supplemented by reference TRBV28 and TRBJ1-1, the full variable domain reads DVKVTQSSRYLVKRTGEKVFLECVQDMDHENMFWYRQDPGLGLRLIYFSYDVKMKEKGDIPEGYSVSREKKERFSLILESASTNQTSMYLCASSFQTGVAFFGQGTRLTVV.

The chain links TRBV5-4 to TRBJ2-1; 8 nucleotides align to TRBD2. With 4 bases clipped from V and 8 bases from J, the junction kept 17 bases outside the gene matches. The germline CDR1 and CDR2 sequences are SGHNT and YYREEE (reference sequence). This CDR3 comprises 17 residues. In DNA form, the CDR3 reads TGTGCCAGCAGCCCTGGGACTAGAGGAGGGCCTGTCGATGAGCAGTTCTTC. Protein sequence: CASSPGTRGGPVDEQFF.

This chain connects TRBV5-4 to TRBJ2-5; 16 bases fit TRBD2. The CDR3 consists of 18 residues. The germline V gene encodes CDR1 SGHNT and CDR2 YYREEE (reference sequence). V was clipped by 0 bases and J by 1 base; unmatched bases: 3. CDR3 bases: TGTGCCAGCAGCTTGGCAGGGACTAGCGGGGGGGTCCAAGAGACCCAGTACTTC. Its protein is CASSLAGTSGGVQETQYF.